Listed below are T cell receptor beta chains from one sample, sequenced in a study of early T cells in non-severe SARS-CoV-2 infection. TCRdb reprocessed the 5' RACE reads with MiXCR, giving one entry per CDR3 protein. The sample lists approximately 50,000 distinct CDR3 sequences; about 9.3% were seen once. What was sequenced was whole blood. Receptors were obtained from an adult who was a healthcare worker with PCR-confirmed SARS-CoV-2 infection or an uninfected control (not recorded which). The CDR3 runs from the conserved cysteine through the conserved F or W. The order of the fields is CDR3 protein, CDR3 DNA, J gene, V gene, clone size, D gene. The D gene is left open where the match is weak. Clone size is shown for a subset of rows, as once, few, many or a class of expanded clone.

CDR3: CASSLFGVRGSNTEAFF
DNA: TGTGCCAGCAGTTTATTCGGTGTGAGGGGAAGCAACACTGAAGCTTTCTTT
J: TRBJ1-1
V: TRBV28
size: many
D: NA

CDR3: CASSQIYPGLSSYEQYF
DNA: TGTGCCAGCAGCCAAATTTATCCGGGACTCAGCTCCTACGAGCAGTACTTC
J: TRBJ2-7
V: TRBV14
size: NA
D: NA

CDR3: CASSRSTSSYEQYF
DNA: TGTGCCAGCAGTCGCAGTACCAGCTCCTACGAGCAGTACTTC
J: TRBJ2-7
V: TRBV6-5
size: NA
D: NA

CDR3: CASRITTRYNEQFF
DNA: TGTGCCAGCAGGATAACCACGAGATACAATGAGCAGTTCTTC
J: TRBJ2-1
V: TRBV27
size: NA
D: NA

CDR3: CASSFGTSRSEQYF
DNA: TGTGCCAGCAGCTTCGGGACTAGCCGGAGCGAGCAGTACTTC
J: TRBJ2-7
V: TRBV7-3
size: few
D: TRBD2

CDR3: CASSLEQGFGNTIYF
DNA: TGTGCCAGCAGCTTAGAACAGGGCTTTGGAAACACCATATATTTT
J: TRBJ1-3
V: TRBV7-2
size: NA
D: NA

CDR3: CASRPGASYNEQFF
DNA: TGTGCCAGCAGACCCGGGGCTAGCTACAATGAGCAGTTCTTC
J: TRBJ2-1
V: TRBV6-2/TRBV6-3
size: few
D: NA

CDR3: CASSRGTGSGNTEAFF
DNA: TGTGCCAGCAGCCGAGGGACAGGGTCTGGGAACACTGAAGCTTTCTTT
J: TRBJ1-1
V: TRBV4-2
size: many
D: TRBD1

CDR3: CASSLVGSGRRDEQFF
DNA: TGTGCCAGCAGCTTAGTTGGAAGCGGGAGGAGGGATGAGCAGTTCTTC
J: TRBJ2-1
V: TRBV7-9
size: many
D: TRBD2

CDR3: CASSPGGTYNSPLHF
DNA: TGTGCCAGCAGTCCCGGGGGGACCTATAATTCACCCCTCCACTTT
J: TRBJ1-6
V: TRBV12-3/TRBV12-4
size: many
D: NA

CDR3: CATYRGDEQFF
DNA: TGTGCCACCTACCGAGGGGATGAGCAGTTCTTC
J: TRBJ2-1
V: TRBV15
size: NA
D: NA

CDR3: CASSQDVTANTEAFF
DNA: TGCGCCAGCAGCCAAGACGTAACAGCCAACACTGAAGCTTTCTTT
J: TRBJ1-1
V: TRBV4-3
size: NA
D: NA

CDR3: CAETEDHEQYF
DNA: TGTGCTGAAACCGAGGACCACGAGCAGTACTTC
J: TRBJ2-7
V: TRBV21-1
size: many
D: NA

CDR3: CASSLLASTTNEKLFF
DNA: TGTGCCAGCAGCTTATTGGCGTCAACAACTAATGAAAAACTGTTTTTT
J: TRBJ1-4
V: TRBV7-2
size: NA
D: NA

CDR3: CSARLETGKLTEAFF
DNA: TGCAGTGCTAGGTTGGAAACAGGGAAGTTGACTGAAGCTTTCTTT
J: TRBJ1-1
V: TRBV20-1
size: few
D: NA

CDR3: CASSLGQVNTEAFF
DNA: TGTGCCAGCAGCTTAGGACAGGTGAACACTGAAGCTTTCTTT
J: TRBJ1-1
V: TRBV7-9
size: many
D: NA

CDR3: CASSSTGEHQPQHF
DNA: TGTGCCAGCAGTTCAACCGGGGAGCATCAGCCCCAGCATTTT
J: TRBJ1-5
V: TRBV28
size: NA
D: NA

CDR3: CASTTSSASRPWELFF
DNA: TGTGCCAGCACAACCAGTTCGGCTAGCCGACCTTGGGAGCTGTTTTTT
J: TRBJ2-2
V: TRBV28
size: many
D: NA

CDR3: CASSYSKWVGVSSYNEQFF
DNA: TGTGCCAGCAGTTACTCGAAGTGGGTTGGCGTTAGCTCCTACAATGAGCAGTTCTTC
J: TRBJ2-1
V: TRBV6-2/TRBV6-3
size: NA
D: NA

CDR3: CASSLGRESYEQYF
DNA: TGCGCCAGCAGCTTGGGGCGGGAGAGCTACGAGCAGTACTTC
J: TRBJ2-7
V: TRBV5-1
size: many
D: TRBD2

CDR3: CAISEGALGIFYNEQFF
DNA: TGTGCCATCAGTGAAGGTGCCTTGGGGATTTTCTACAATGAGCAGTTCTTC
J: TRBJ2-1
V: TRBV10-3
size: many
D: NA

CDR3: CASSAGRISGNTIYF
DNA: TGTGCCAGCAGCGCGGGACGGATCTCTGGAAACACCATATATTTT
J: TRBJ1-3
V: TRBV9
size: NA
D: NA

CDR3: CASSTTTGTSKDTQYF
DNA: TGTGCCAGCAGCACAACGACCGGGACTAGCAAAGATACGCAGTATTTT
J: TRBJ2-3
V: TRBV9
size: NA
D: TRBD2

CDR3: CASSRDTTRELFF
DNA: TGTGCCAGCAGCCGGGACACCACCCGGGAGCTGTTTTTT
J: TRBJ2-2
V: TRBV7-2
size: many
D: NA

CDR3: CASAGARYSYNEQFF
DNA: TGTGCCAGCGCGGGCGCCCGATACTCCTACAATGAGCAGTTCTTC
J: TRBJ2-1
V: TRBV6-5
size: many
D: NA

CDR3: CASSYSGTSGRPIRNEQFF
DNA: TGTGCCAGCAGTTACTCGGGAACTAGCGGGAGGCCAATTCGGAATGAGCAGTTCTTC
J: TRBJ2-1
V: TRBV6-2/TRBV6-3
size: many
D: TRBD2

CDR3: CASSSSPNPYGYTF
DNA: TGTGCCAGCAGTTCGAGTCCGAACCCTTATGGCTACACCTTC
J: TRBJ1-2
V: TRBV28
size: NA
D: NA

CDR3: CASALSLQSYNEQFF
DNA: TGCGCCAGCGCTTTGAGCCTCCAATCCTACAATGAGCAGTTCTTC
J: TRBJ2-1
V: TRBV5-1
size: many
D: NA

CDR3: CASSQRGFYEQYF
DNA: TGTGCCAGCAGTCAAAGAGGCTTTTACGAGCAGTACTTC
J: TRBJ2-7
V: TRBV12-3/TRBV12-4
size: many
D: NA

CDR3: CASSQERGVRSGNTIYF
DNA: TGTGCCAGCAGCCAAGAGCGAGGGGTTCGCTCTGGAAACACCATATATTTT
J: TRBJ1-3
V: TRBV3-1
size: few
D: NA

CDR3: CSVEDAGNTIYF
DNA: TGCAGCGTTGAAGACGCGGGAAACACCATATATTTT
J: TRBJ1-3
V: TRBV29-1
size: NA
D: NA

CDR3: CASYGGYQETQYF
DNA: TGTGCTTCTTATGGCGGGTACCAAGAGACCCAGTACTTC
J: TRBJ2-5
V: TRBV6-5
size: few
D: NA

CDR3: CTSSLVQGATNEKLFF
DNA: TGTACCAGCAGCTTGGTACAGGGGGCGACTAATGAAAAACTGTTTTTT
J: TRBJ1-4
V: TRBV7-9
size: NA
D: TRBD1

CDR3: CASSMGRLYGYTF
DNA: TGTGCCAGCAGCATGGGACGGCTCTATGGCTACACCTTC
J: TRBJ1-2
V: TRBV3-1
size: many
D: NA

CDR3: CASSHTSGVEQFF
DNA: TGTGCCAGCAGTCACACATCGGGGGTTGAGCAGTTCTTC
J: TRBJ2-1
V: TRBV6-5
size: many
D: NA

CDR3: CSARRETQYF
DNA: TGCAGTGCTAGAAGAGAGACCCAGTACTTC
J: TRBJ2-5
V: TRBV20-1
size: NA
D: NA

CDR3: CASSLLRQFLIF
DNA: TGTGCCAGCAGTTTATTACGGCAATTTCTGATCTTC
J: TRBJ2-7
V: TRBV28
size: many
D: NA